Sequencing of this T cell receptor (beta chain) was carried out in a study of cytomegalovirus exposure and HLA in healthy donors. Study-level information: The study placed over 65% of its approximately 400 genotyped donors in the Caucasian-associated ancestry cluster. Findings and caveats of the study: Earlier findings revealed that most TCR beta V segments proved productive either about 87% or about 30% of the time.

As concerns this clone: Its cognate antigen is unknown.

The study ran its PCR with 60 Vbeta and 13 Jbeta primers. The repertoire was sequenced with immunoSEQ multiplex PCR; TCRdb's copy has only in-frame clones and lacks some. The repertoire consists of some 180,000 clones, with around 80% occurring once and the leading ten covering 2% to 3%. Germline CDR1 is ENHRY and CDR2 is SYGVKD. The CDR3 has 15 residues. Unmatched junction bases numbered 4, after V lost 2 bases and J lost 2 bases. Input material: PBMCs. J is TRBJ2-7 and V is TRBV10-3; TRBD1 aligns across 9 bases. The sequence was collected from a woman aged 25-40 years in good health and CMV-seropositive. CDR3 in amino acids: CAISETGGEPYEQYF. The CDR3 DNA follows: TGTGCCATCAGTGAGACAGGGGGCGAACCCTACGAGCAGTACTTC.